Listed below are T cell receptor beta chains from one sample, sequenced in a study of PD-1 blockade in classical Hodgkin lymphoma. TCRdb's copy holds only in-frame clones and misses some; the assay was immunoSEQ multiplex PCR. The sample has tens of thousands of clones; about three quarters are singletons. Material: peripheral blood mononuclear cells (PBMCs), obtained before the fourth cycle of nivolumab. Source of these receptors: a human donor with classical Hodgkin lymphoma. CDR3s include the opening cysteine and the closing phenylalanine or tryptophan. The order of the fields is CDR3 length, D gene, V gene, J gene, clone size, CDR3 DNA, CDR3 protein. D genes are given only for firm matches. Where a row states a size, it is once, few, many or the class of an expanded clone; other rows omit it.

cdr3_length: 13
d_call: TRBD1
v_call: TRBV27
j_call: TRBJ1-6
clone_size: .
cdr3_nt: TGTGCCAGCAGTTCGACAGGGTTGGCACCCCTCCACTTT
cdr3_aa: CASSSTGLAPLHF

cdr3_length: 17
d_call: TRBD2
v_call: TRBV9
j_call: TRBJ2-1
clone_size: .
cdr3_nt: TGTGCCAGCAGCCCAACTGTGGGGGGGGGCTCCTACAATGAGCAGTTCTTC
cdr3_aa: CASSPTVGGGSYNEQFF

cdr3_length: 16
d_call: .
v_call: TRBV4-1
j_call: TRBJ1-5
clone_size: few
cdr3_nt: TGCGCCAGCAGCCAAGTCGTCGGCAGTGTGGATCAGCCCCAGCATTTT
cdr3_aa: CASSQVVGSVDQPQHF

cdr3_length: 13
d_call: .
v_call: TRBV6-5
j_call: TRBJ2-7
clone_size: .
cdr3_nt: TGTGCCAGCAGTTACTCGAACAGCTACGAGCAGTACTTC
cdr3_aa: CASSYSNSYEQYF

cdr3_length: 16
d_call: TRBD2
v_call: TRBV4-2
j_call: TRBJ2-3
clone_size: .
cdr3_nt: TGTGCCAGCAGCCGCCGTAGCGGGGGGCTCACAGATACGCAGTATTTT
cdr3_aa: CASSRRSGGLTDTQYF

cdr3_length: 15
d_call: .
v_call: TRBV21-1
j_call: TRBJ2-2
clone_size: .
cdr3_nt: TGTGCCAGCAGCAAGATCGGACCGAACACCGGGGAGCTGTTTTTT
cdr3_aa: CASSKIGPNTGELFF

cdr3_length: 14
d_call: .
v_call: TRBV7-8
j_call: TRBJ1-3
clone_size: few
cdr3_nt: TGTGCCAGCAGCTCTAGGGGGGTTGGAAACACCATATATTTT
cdr3_aa: CASSSRGVGNTIYF

cdr3_length: 12
d_call: .
v_call: TRBV5-1
j_call: TRBJ1-6
clone_size: medium-sized
cdr3_nt: TGCGCCAGCAGCTTGGGGAGTTCACCCCTCCACTTT
cdr3_aa: CASSLGSSPLHF

cdr3_length: 15
d_call: .
v_call: TRBV7-2
j_call: TRBJ1-5
clone_size: .
cdr3_nt: TGTGCCAGCAGCTTAAACAGGGCGGGCAATCAGCCCCAGCATTTT
cdr3_aa: CASSLNRAGNQPQHF

cdr3_length: 14
d_call: TRBD2
v_call: TRBV4-1
j_call: TRBJ2-5
clone_size: .
cdr3_nt: TGCGCCAGCAGCCAAGTCGGGGGGGGAGAGACCCAGTACTTC
cdr3_aa: CASSQVGGGETQYF

cdr3_length: 18
d_call: TRBD1
v_call: TRBV7-9
j_call: TRBJ1-1
clone_size: .
cdr3_nt: TGTGCCAGCAGCTTAGGACTGGGACAGGGTAGAGTGAACACTGAAGCTTTCTTT
cdr3_aa: CASSLGLGQGRVNTEAFF

cdr3_length: 14
d_call: .
v_call: TRBV19
j_call: TRBJ2-7
clone_size: .
cdr3_nt: TGTGCCAGTAGTACTCAGGGTGGGAACTACGAGCAGTACTTC
cdr3_aa: CASSTQGGNYEQYF

cdr3_length: 14
d_call: .
v_call: TRBV7-9
j_call: TRBJ2-7
clone_size: .
cdr3_nt: TGTGCCAGCAGCTTAGGGGCAAGCTCCTACGAGCAGTACTTC
cdr3_aa: CASSLGASSYEQYF

cdr3_length: 14
d_call: .
v_call: TRBV19
j_call: TRBJ2-1
clone_size: .
cdr3_nt: TGTGCCAGTAGTATACACAGCCACTACAATGAGCAGTTCTTC
cdr3_aa: CASSIHSHYNEQFF

cdr3_length: 14
d_call: TRBD1
v_call: TRBV18
j_call: TRBJ1-1
clone_size: .
cdr3_nt: TGTGCCAGCTCCCGACAGGGCAGGAACACTGAAGCTTTCTTT
cdr3_aa: CASSRQGRNTEAFF

cdr3_length: 12
d_call: .
v_call: TRBV29-1
j_call: TRBJ2-3
clone_size: once
cdr3_nt: TGCAGCGTCACACAGGGTATGGATACGCAGTATTTT
cdr3_aa: CSVTQGMDTQYF

cdr3_length: 15
d_call: .
v_call: TRBV7-2
j_call: TRBJ1-4
clone_size: .
cdr3_nt: TGTGCCAGCAGCCTCGGGTCCGTATATGGTGAAAAACTGTTTTTT
cdr3_aa: CASSLGSVYGEKLFF

cdr3_length: 16
d_call: .
v_call: TRBV4-2
j_call: TRBJ2-1
clone_size: .
cdr3_nt: TGTGCCAGCAGCCAAGAGGTGCCTCTCTCGGGAAATGAGCAGTTCTTC
cdr3_aa: CASSQEVPLSGNEQFF

cdr3_length: 13
d_call: .
v_call: TRBV5-1
j_call: TRBJ2-7
clone_size: once
cdr3_nt: TGCGCCAGCGGCCTAGGCCCTTCCTACGAGCAGTACTTC
cdr3_aa: CASGLGPSYEQYF

cdr3_length: 17
d_call: .
v_call: TRBV28
j_call: TRBJ1-6
clone_size: few
cdr3_nt: TGTGCCAGCAGTTCGGGGAGGGGACGCTACTATAATTCACCCCTCCACTTT
cdr3_aa: CASSSGRGRYYNSPLHF

cdr3_length: 14
d_call: .
v_call: TRBV6-1
j_call: TRBJ1-6
clone_size: .
cdr3_nt: TGTGCCAGCGGCCGAACCGCGGATAATTCACCCCTCCACTTT
cdr3_aa: CASGRTADNSPLHF

cdr3_length: 15
d_call: .
v_call: TRBV2
j_call: TRBJ1-4
clone_size: once
cdr3_nt: TGTGCCAGCAGTCCCGGGGTCAAATATAATGAAAAACTGTTTTTT
cdr3_aa: CASSPGVKYNEKLFF

cdr3_length: 13
d_call: TRBD1
v_call: TRBV30
j_call: TRBJ1-1
clone_size: .
cdr3_nt: TGTGCCTGGACGGACAGGCTTGGCACTGAAGCTTTCTTT
cdr3_aa: CAWTDRLGTEAFF

cdr3_length: 13
d_call: TRBD1
v_call: TRBV7-9
j_call: TRBJ2-5
clone_size: .
cdr3_nt: TGTGCCAGCAGCCCACAGGGGAAAGAGACCCAGTACTTC
cdr3_aa: CASSPQGKETQYF

cdr3_length: 18
d_call: TRBD1
v_call: TRBV6-1
j_call: TRBJ1-2
clone_size: .
cdr3_nt: TGTGCCAGCAGTGAAGCGTGGGGGGACCAACAGGGGAACTATGGCTACACCTTC
cdr3_aa: CASSEAWGDQQGNYGYTF